This T cell receptor beta chain stems from a study of control samples from healthy donors and cancer patients. The CDR3 totals 16 residues. J lost 2 bases, V lost 3 bases, and 5 bases had no gene match. CDR1 and CDR2 (germline): MNHNS, SASEGT. This clone was detected only once. Using immunoSEQ multiplex PCR, the repertoire was profiled, and TCRdb retains in-frame clones only, with some absent. This table holds some 130,000 clones, 80% to 95% found once. The sample was blood. V and J are TRBV6-1 and TRBJ2-3, with 10 bases aligning to TRBD2. The source is a man younger than 30 in good health. The CDR3 DNA follows: TGTGCCAGCAGTGATATAGCGGGGGGCTCCACAGATACGCAGTATTTT. Amino acid sequence: CASSDIAGGSTDTQYF.